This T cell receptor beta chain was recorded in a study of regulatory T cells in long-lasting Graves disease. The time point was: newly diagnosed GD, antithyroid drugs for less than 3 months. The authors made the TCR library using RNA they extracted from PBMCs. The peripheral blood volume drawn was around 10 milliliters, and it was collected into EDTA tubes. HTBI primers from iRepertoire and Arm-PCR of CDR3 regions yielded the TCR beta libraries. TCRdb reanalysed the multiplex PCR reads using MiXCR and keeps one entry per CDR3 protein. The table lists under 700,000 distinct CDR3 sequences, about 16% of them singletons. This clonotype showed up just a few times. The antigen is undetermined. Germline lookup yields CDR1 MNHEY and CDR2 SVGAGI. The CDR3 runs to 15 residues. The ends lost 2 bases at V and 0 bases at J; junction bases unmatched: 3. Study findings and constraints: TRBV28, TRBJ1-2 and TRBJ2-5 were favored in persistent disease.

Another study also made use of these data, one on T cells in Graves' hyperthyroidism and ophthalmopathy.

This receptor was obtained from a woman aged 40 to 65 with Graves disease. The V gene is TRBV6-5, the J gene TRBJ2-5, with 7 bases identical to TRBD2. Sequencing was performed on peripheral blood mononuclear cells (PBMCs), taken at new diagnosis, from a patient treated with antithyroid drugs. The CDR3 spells CASSYTRGYQETQYF. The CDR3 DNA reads TGTGCCAGCAGTTACACGCGGGGGTACCAAGAGACCCAGTACTTC.